This paragraph reports one TCR beta chain. Its antigen is unidentified. Preparing the TCRbeta library involved the use of unique molecular identifiers. TCRdb analysed the PCR reads with MiXCR anew, one entry per CDR3 protein. This table holds more than 40,000 distinct CDR3 sequences, 7.5% to 10% found once. This entry comes from a study of T-cell reconstitution after alpha-beta-depleted transplantation in children. Study-wide results and caveats: Reported findings indicate that, about two months after transplant, alpha-beta T cells came from several hundred expanded clones, which were derived from non-depleted graft cells. T cells produced anew were the main source of T-cell counts and diversity one year after transplant.

The sequence derives from a male patient aged 2-15 years who had a stem cell transplant for chronic granulomatous disease, so the T cells may come from the graft donor. The sample was PBMCs, mostly from graft donor cells, taken 60 days after TCRalphabeta/CD19-depleted stem cell transplant.

The CDR3 spells CASSLDLTGAAETQYF. The DNA of the CDR3 is TGTGCCAGCAGCTTAGATTTAACAGGGGCCGCAGAGACCCAGTACTTC. The chain has TRBV11-2 and TRBJ2-5, with 7 bases fitting TRBD1. The germline gives CDR1 SGHAT, CDR2 FQNNGV. CDR3 length equals 16 residues. V gave up 0 bases and J gave up 4 bases; unmatched junction bases: 8. Together with reference TRBV11-2 and TRBJ2-5, the CDR3 gives the full variable domain: EAGVAQSPRYKIIEKRQSVAFWCNPISGHATLYWYQQILGQGPKLLIQFQNNGVVDDSQLPKDRFSAERLKGVDSTLKIQPAKLEDSAVYLCASSLDLTGAAETQYFGPGTRLLVL.